This T cell receptor (beta chain) derives from a study of graft-versus-host responses after intestinal transplantation (dated by TCRdb to about 2021). Study-wide context: Recipients received multivisceral, liver-intestinal, or isolated intestinal transplants. Anti-thymocyte globulin induction was given to all recipients, followed by maintenance tacrolimus and steroids for approximately 3 years. Graft-versus-host and host-versus-graft alloreactive T cell clones were tracked in the graft, circulation and bone marrow after intestinal transplantation using bulk TCR-beta CDR3 sequencing. Alloreactive clones were identified by sequencing pre-transplant mixed lymphocyte reaction products and comparing them with unstimulated pre-transplant donor and recipient T cells. The cohort enrolled 20 to 30 intestinal transplant recipients, one of whom was a retransplant, and a few patients without pretransplant specimens were excluded. A peak of at least 4% donor T cells among recipient peripheral blood mononuclear cells was the definition used for donor T cell macrochimerism. Samples from a few later patients were sequenced in-house on an Illumina MiSeq with MiXCR processing rather than by the commercial service.

Measured from the cysteine to the phenylalanine, the CDR3 is 12 residues long. CDR3 DNA only is kept here, 36 bases in frame from base 1. According to the germline V gene (reference sequence), CDR1 reads LNHDA and CDR2 reads SQIVND. The junction carries 13 bases between V and J, which are trimmed by 8 bases and 6 bases respectively. Blood samples were collected up to 4 times in the first month after transplant and then at least monthly when available. Beyond this particular receptor, the publication reports: GvH clones turned up in recipient bone marrow, with some appearing earlier in ileal mucosa or blood, a pattern consistent with an intestinal mucosal origin. In patients with donor T cell macrochimerism, the allografts had high GvH to HvG T cell clonal ratios. Early after transplant, peak levels of circulating GvH clones were associated with declines in HvG clones. The relatively low number and heterogeneity of intestinal transplant patients limited the conclusions.

Library method: the immunoSEQ multiplex PCR assay. High-throughput TCR-beta CDR3 sequencing of genomic DNA from most patients was performed by Adaptive Biotechnologies. Per the original workflow: Adaptive's ImmunoSEQ software was the source of the TCR sequencing data for roughly 19 patients, while three other patients were processed with MiXCR and VDJtools. CDR3 nucleotide sequences shared by donor and recipient were removed because the origin of these sequences could not be assigned. Alloreactive clones required at least 2-fold expansion over unstimulated cells and minimum CFSE-low frequency of 0.002% (template counts) or 0.001% (read counts). Clones were considered mappable if detected in sequenced pre-transplant spleen, lymph node, or MLR CFSE-low populations of the donor or recipient. The cumulative frequency of alloreactive clones was calculated as a percentage of all sequences, weighted by copy number. Not all clones reach the TCRdb copy of this immuneACCESS table, which keeps in-frame sequences only. Checked studies attribute under half of the gap to unresolved V genes and leave the rest unexplained. V, J and clone size are taken as reported in that table, and D and trimming were inferred from the DNA itself. The sample table records 20,000 to 25,000 clones; around 94% of these occur just once. Roughly 0.5% of the sample is in the top ten clones.

A note on this clone: Its antigen specificity is not known. No base qualities exist here, and no much larger clone lies one base off it.

The input for sequencing was PBMCs, taken 156 days after intestinal transplant. The clonotype comes from a human patient who received an intestinal transplant, so some T cells may come from the graft donor. The chain was built from TRBV19 and TRBJ1-2, with the D gene not confidently named. The CDR3 protein: CASLDGGDGYTF. The DNA sequence follows: TGTGCCAGTTTGGACGGCGGGGATGGCTACACCTTC.